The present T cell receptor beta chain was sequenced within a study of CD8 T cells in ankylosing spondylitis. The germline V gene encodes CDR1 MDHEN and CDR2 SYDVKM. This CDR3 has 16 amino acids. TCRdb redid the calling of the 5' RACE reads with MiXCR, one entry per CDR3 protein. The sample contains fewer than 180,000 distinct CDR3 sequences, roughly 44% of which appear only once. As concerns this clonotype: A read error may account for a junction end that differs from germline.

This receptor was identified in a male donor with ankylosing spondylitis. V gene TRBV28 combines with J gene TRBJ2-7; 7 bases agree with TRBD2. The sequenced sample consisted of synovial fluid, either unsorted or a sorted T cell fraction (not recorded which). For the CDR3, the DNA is TGTGCCAGCAGTATATGGCGCTCGCGGGGGAGCTACGAGCAGTACTTC. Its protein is CASSIWRSRGSYEQYF.